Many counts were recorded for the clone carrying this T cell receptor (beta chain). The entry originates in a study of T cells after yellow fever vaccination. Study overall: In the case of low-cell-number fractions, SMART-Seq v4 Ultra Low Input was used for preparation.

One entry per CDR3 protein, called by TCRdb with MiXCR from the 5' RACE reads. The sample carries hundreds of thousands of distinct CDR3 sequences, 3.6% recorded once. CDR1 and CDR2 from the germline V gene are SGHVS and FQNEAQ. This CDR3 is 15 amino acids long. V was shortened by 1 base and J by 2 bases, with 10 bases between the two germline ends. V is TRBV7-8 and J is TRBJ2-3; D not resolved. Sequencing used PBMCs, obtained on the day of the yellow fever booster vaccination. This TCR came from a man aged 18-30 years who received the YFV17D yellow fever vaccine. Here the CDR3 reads CASSLGVGPTDTQYF. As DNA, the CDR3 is TGTGCCAGCAGCTTAGGGGTGGGTCCCACAGATACGCAGTATTTT. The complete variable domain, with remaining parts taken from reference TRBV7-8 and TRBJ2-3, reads GAGVSQSPRYKVAKRGQDVALRCDPISGHVSLFWYQQALGQGPEFLTYFQNEAQLDKSGLPSDRFFAERPEGSVSTLKIQRTQQEDSAVYLCASSLGVGPTDTQYFGPGTRLTVL.